Shown below are 21 T cell receptor beta chains from a single sample sequenced in a study of cytomegalovirus exposure and HLA in healthy donors. Primers: 60 Vbeta forward and 13 Jbeta reverse. Some clones are missing from TCRdb's copy, which holds only in-frame ones; the method was immunoSEQ multiplex PCR. The sample shows tens of thousands of clones, under 90% of them seen only once. Material for sequencing was PBMCs. These receptors all come from a man in his fifties or sixties in good health and CMV-seropositive.

This clone was detected only a few times. V and J are TRBV10-3 and TRBJ2-5, with 10 bases matching TRBD2. The J call could be wrong; TRBJ2-7 is a better fit for the DNA end. CDR1 is ENHRY and CDR2 is SYGVKD in the germline V gene. This CDR3 is built from 14 residues. CDR3 in DNA: TGTGCCATCAGTGACGTAGCGGGAGGTTACGAGCAGTACTTC. Translating gives CAISDVAGGYEQYF.

The CDR3 spells CASGRTGVDEQYF. The CDR3 DNA is TGCGCCAGCGGACGAACCGGGGTGGACGAGCAGTACTTC. The rearrangement uses TRBV5-1 and TRBJ2-7; TRBD2 might be the D (5 bases). V lost 7 bases to trimming and J lost 5 bases, with 16 bases between them. This CDR3 contains 13 residues. The germline V gene has CDR1 SGHRS and CDR2 YFSETQ.

The chain joins TRBV7-2 to TRBJ2-4, with a tentative D call TRBD2 (5 bases). The CDR3 is made up of 11 amino acids. From germline, CDR1 is SGHTA and CDR2 FQGNSA. Between the trimmed V and J ends, which lost 1 base and 15 bases, there was a span of 10 bases. The CDR3 spells CASSLGTGVYF. DNA for the CDR3: TGTGCCAGCAGCTTAGGCACCGGGGTGTACTTC.

This clone was seen only a few times. This chain uses TRBV7-9 with TRBJ2-7, with D uncertain. The germline V gene encodes CDR1 SEHNR and CDR2 FQNEAQ (reference sequence). V was pared by 3 bases and J by 0 bases, with 9 bases between. CDR3 length: 14 residues. The CDR3 coding sequence is TGTGCCAGCAGCTTGAACAGCAGCTCCTACGAGCAGTACTTC. It encodes CASSLNSSSYEQYF.

The rearrangement links TRBV30 to TRBJ2-4; TRBD2 is a possible D gene (7 bases). V gave up 5 bases and J gave up 8 bases, with 19 bases separating them. Germline loops: CDR1 GTSNPN, CDR2 SVGIG (reference sequence). The CDR3 has 14 residues. CDR3 region: CAWCPGEGGHIQYF. The CDR3 region has the DNA TGTGCCTGGTGCCCAGGGGAGGGGGGGCACATTCAGTACTTC. Full variable domain (missing parts from reference TRBV30 and TRBJ2-4): SQTIHQWPATLVQPVGSPLSLECTVEGTSNPNLYWYRQAAGRGLQLLFYSVGIGQISSEVPQNLSASRPQDRQFILSSKKLLLSDSGFYLCAWCPGEGGHIQYFGAGTRLSVL.

The rearrangement uses TRBV5-1 and TRBJ2-3; 12 bases line up with TRBD2. J gave up 6 bases and V 4 bases, and 15 bases lay outside the gene matches. The CDR3 is made up of 18 amino acids. Germline assignment: CDR1 SGHRS and CDR2 YFSETQ. CDR3 protein: CASSAPGTSGLKGDTQYF. CDR3 DNA sequence: TGCGCCAGCAGCGCGCCCGGGACTAGCGGGTTAAAGGGGGATACGCAGTATTTT. Variable domain in full (rest from reference TRBV5-1 and TRBJ2-3): KAGVTQTPRYLIKTRGQQVTLSCSPISGHRSVSWYQQTPGQGLQFLFEYFSETQRNKGNFPGRFSGRQFSNSRSEMNVSTLELGDSALYLCASSAPGTSGLKGDTQYFGPGTRLTVL.

Remarks on this clone: One end of the junction varies from germline; a read error may be responsible. The CDR3 sequence is CAGSHSGGQETQYF. CDR3 DNA: TGTGCCGGCAGCCATAGCGGGGGACAAGAGACCCAGTACTTC. The chain couples TRBV7-2 to TRBJ2-5, with 9 bases lining up with TRBD2. CDR3 length: 14 amino acids. Germline CDR1 is SGHTA and CDR2 is FQGNSA.

The CDR3 spells CASMWTSNEQFF. In DNA form, the CDR3 reads TGTGCCAGCATGTGGACTAGTAATGAGCAGTTCTTC. The chain employs TRBV2 and TRBJ2-1; 7 positions match TRBD2. The germline V gene encodes CDR1 SNHLY and CDR2 FYNNEI. The CDR3 runs 12 residues. Trimming removed 7 bases from V and 7 bases from J; junction bases left unmatched: 4. The whole variable domain, filled in from reference TRBV2 and TRBJ2-1, reads EPEVTQTPSHQVTQMGQEVILRCVPISNHLYFYWYRQILGQKVEFLVSFYNNEISEKSEIFDDQFSVERPDGSNFTLKIRSTKLEDSAMYFCASMWTSNEQFFGPGTRLTVL.

V and J are TRBV30 and TRBJ2-3; TRBD2 agrees at 7 bases. The CDR3 spans 15 residues. The V segment lost 3 bases and the J segment 6 bases; nucleotides outside the gene matches: 12. CDR1 and CDR2 from the germline V gene are GTSNPN and SVGIG (reference sequence). CDR3 nucleotide sequence: TGTGCCTGGAGCTCAACTAGCGTTCCCGAGGATACGCAGTATTTT. This translates into CAWSSTSVPEDTQYF.

The chain carries TRBV29-1 and TRBJ2-1; 13 nucleotides match TRBD2. Trimming at V came to 5 bases and at J to 10 bases, leaving 5 bases not matched to a gene. The CDR3 covers 13 residues. Germline assignment: CDR1 SQVTM and CDR2 ANQGSEA. This chain's CDR3 is CSVRTSGSDEQFF. The CDR3 DNA sequence: TGCAGCGTTCGGACTAGCGGGAGCGACGAGCAGTTCTTC.

This chain links TRBV6-1 with TRBJ1-1, with 7 bases that match TRBD1. V lost 1 base and J lost 8; bases outside the gene matches: 4. This CDR3 has 13 residues. CDR1 is MNHNS, CDR2 SASEGT, per germline. Here the CDR3 reads CASSEGQGREAFF. The DNA for the CDR3 is TGTGCCAGCAGTGAAGGACAGGGCCGGGAAGCTTTCTTT.

The V call is TRBV11-3, the J call TRBJ2-2; 9 bases line up with TRBD2. Germline V gene sequence: CDR1 SGHNT, CDR2 YENEEA. After removal of 4 bases from V and 4 bases from J, the junction contained 16 bases not matched to a gene. The CDR3 totals 19 residues. CDR3 in amino acids: CASSSNLGASGVTTGELFF. CDR3 in DNA: TGTGCCAGCAGCTCAAACCTGGGGGCTAGCGGGGTTACCACCGGGGAGCTGTTTTTT.

CDR3 sequence reads: CAWSVGWQETQYF. CDR3 nucleotides: TGTGCCTGGAGTGTTGGCTGGCAAGAGACCCAGTACTTC. The rearrangement uses TRBV30 and TRBJ2-5; D remains ambiguous. The CDR3 consists of 13 residues. Germline V gene data show CDR1 as GTSNPN and CDR2 as SVGIG (reference sequence). V dropped 0 bases and J dropped 2 bases, with 7 bases sitting between them.

This chain uses TRBV9 with TRBJ1-1; D is undetermined. The germline gives CDR1 SGDLS, CDR2 YYNGEE. V was trimmed by 3 bases and J by 2 bases, leaving 11 bases between them. The CDR3 sequence is 14 residues long. CDR3 nucleotide sequence: TGTGCCAGCAGCGAGATGAGAGGAAACACTGAAGCTTTCTTT. Amino acids: CASSEMRGNTEAFF.

The gene calls are TRBV19 and TRBJ1-4; D is undetermined. Between the trimmed V and J ends, which lost 1 base and 0 bases, there was a span of 3 bases. From germline, CDR1 is LNHDA and CDR2 SQIVND (reference sequence). The CDR3 is 14 residues long. The CDR3 coding sequence is TGTGCCAGTAGTATAGGTACAACTAATGAAAAACTGTTTTTT. The encoded protein is CASSIGTTNEKLFF.

The rearrangement links TRBV2 to TRBJ2-1; 7 positions match TRBD2. The CDR3 extends over 14 amino acids. The V segment lost 5 bases and the J segment 1 base; nucleotides outside the gene matches: 2. Germline CDR1 is SNHLY and CDR2 is FYNNEI. The CDR3 sequence is CASSISGSYNEQFF. The DNA of the CDR3 is TGTGCCAGCAGTATTAGCGGGTCCTACAATGAGCAGTTCTTC.

This clone was seen a handful of times. V is TRBV6-6 and J is TRBJ2-7, with TRBD2 matching over 8 bases. CDR1 and CDR2 (germline): MNHNY, SVGAGI (reference sequence). This CDR3 contains 14 residues. With 2 bases clipped from V and 2 bases from J, the junction kept 2 bases outside the gene matches. The CDR3 nucleotides are TGTGCCAGCAGTTACCGGGAGGGCCCCTACGAGCAGTACTTC. Its translation is CASSYREGPYEQYF.

This chain connects TRBV18 to TRBJ2-7; 13 positions agree with TRBD2. With 0 bases clipped from V and 5 bases from J, the junction kept 4 bases outside the gene matches. The CDR3 sequence is 16 residues long. Germline V gene sequence: CDR1 KGHSH, CDR2 LQKENI. CDR3 nucleotides: TGTGCCAGCTCACCACCAGCACTAGCGGGAGGGGACGAGCAGTACTTC. Its protein product is CASSPPALAGGDEQYF.

V gene TRBV15 combines with J gene TRBJ1-1; maybe TRBD1 (6 bases). V dropped 5 bases and J dropped 3 bases, with 16 bases sitting between them. This CDR3 has 15 amino acids. Germline lookup yields CDR1 LNHNV and CDR2 YYDKDF (reference sequence). CDR3 protein: CATSLSAGADTEAFF. As DNA, the CDR3 is TGTGCCACCAGCCTATCTGCGGGGGCGGACACTGAAGCTTTCTTT.

J is TRBJ1-3 and V is TRBV30; D is unclear. The CDR3 covers 16 residues. Trimming stripped 1 base from V and 4 bases from J, with 17 bases between. Per the germline V gene, CDR1 is GTSNPN and CDR2 is SVGIG (reference sequence). The CDR3 region is CAWSGSGVWIGNTIYF. CDR3 nucleotides: TGTGCCTGGAGTGGCTCTGGAGTGTGGATAGGAAACACCATATATTTT.

This chain joins TRBV7-2 and TRBJ2-7; 7 bases align to TRBD2. There are 15 residues in the CDR3. The germline gives CDR1 SGHTA, CDR2 FQGNSA. The V segment lost 0 bases and the J segment 3 bases; nucleotides outside the gene matches: 5. As DNA, the CDR3 is TGTGCCAGCAGCTTAGCGTTGGGGGGGATCTACGAGCAGTACTTC. Protein sequence: CASSLALGGIYEQYF. Full variable domain (rest looked up from reference TRBV7-2 and TRBJ2-7): GAGVSQSPSNKVTEKGKDVELRCDPISGHTALYWYRQSLGQGLEFLIYFQGNSAPDKSGLPSDRFSAERTGGSVSTLTIQRTQQEDSAVYLCASSLALGGIYEQYFGPGTRLTVT.